Listed here are 16 T cell receptor beta chains from one sample, sequenced in a study of blood T cell repertoires in COVID-19. Sequencing used immunoSEQ multiplex PCR; TCRdb keeps in-frame clones, though not all of them. In the table there are about 210,000 clones, around 84% of which are singletons. Sequencing was carried out using peripheral blood. The receptors come from a man aged 55 to 70 with acute or convalescent COVID-19.

The V call is TRBV11-2, the J call TRBJ2-7; 9 positions match TRBD2. Germline CDR1 reads SGHAT; CDR2 reads FQNNGV. This CDR3 contains 16 residues. With 1 base clipped from V and 0 bases from J, the junction kept 4 bases outside the gene matches. CDR3 nucleotide sequence: TGTGCCAGCAGCTTAGGGCAAGCGGGGGGCTCCTACGAGCAGTACTTC. It translates to CASSLGQAGGSYEQYF.

CDR3 sequence reads: CASSYGTVDVSYEQYF. The CDR3 DNA reads TGTGCCAGCAGTTACGGGACAGTCGACGTCTCCTACGAGCAGTACTTC. The chain joins TRBV6-5 to TRBJ2-7, with 7 bases lining up with TRBD1. With 2 bases clipped from V and 0 bases from J, the junction kept 7 bases outside the gene matches. Per germline, CDR1 MNHEY and CDR2 SVGAGI. The CDR3 runs 16 residues.

The rearrangement links TRBV6-5 to TRBJ1-2; no clear D gene. Trimming took 8 bases from V and 6 from J, leaving 19 bases between them. Germline CDR1 is MNHEY and CDR2 is SVGAGI. The CDR3 loop spans 14 amino acids. In nucleotides, the CDR3 is TGTGCCAGCCGAACCCGGGGTGGATGGGATGGCTACACCTTC. This gives the protein CASRTRGGWDGYTF.

V usage is TRBV9 and J usage is TRBJ1-2; no firm D call. The germline V and J ends were trimmed by 0 bases and 8 bases, with 17 bases remaining between them. CDR1 and CDR2 from the germline V gene are SGDLS and YYNGEE. CDR3 length: 15 residues. CDR3 residues: CASSVEIARGGGYTF. CDR3 nucleotide sequence: TGTGCCAGCAGCGTAGAGATCGCCCGAGGAGGGGGCTACACCTTC.

This sequence joins TRBV5-4 and TRBJ2-6; 7 bases are shared with TRBD1. With 8 bases clipped from V and 0 bases from J, the junction kept 14 bases outside the gene matches. The germline V gene has CDR1 SGHNT and CDR2 YYREEE (reference sequence). CDR3 length: 18 amino acids. The CDR3, as DNA: TGTGCCAGTTCGGAGCCGGGACAGCACATCTCTGGGGCCAACGTCCTGACTTTC. It is translated as CASSEPGQHISGANVLTF.

This rearrangement joins TRBV4-1 to TRBJ2-5, with TRBD2 matching 15 bases. V shed 1 base and J 5 bases; nucleotides not matched to a gene: 2. CDR1 and CDR2 from the germline V gene are MGHRA and YSYEKL. The CDR3 is 16 amino acids. The CDR3 reads CASSQAGLAGGETQYF. The CDR3 DNA sequence: TGCGCCAGCAGCCAAGCGGGACTAGCGGGGGGTGAGACCCAGTACTTC.

This clone was seen only once. This chain connects TRBV27 to TRBJ1-1; D unresolved. The V and J ends lost 10 bases and 4 bases respectively, with 10 bases between them. The CDR3 runs to 11 residues. Germline assignment: CDR1 MNHEY and CDR2 SMNVEV (reference sequence). CDR3 nucleotide sequence: TGTGCCACCCCTCGTCGCACTGAAGCTTTCTTT. Its translation: CATPRRTEAFF.

The V call is TRBV5-1, the J call TRBJ2-7, with TRBD2 matching over 10 bases. Germline CDR1 and CDR2: SGHRS and YFSETQ. This CDR3 comprises 16 residues. Unmatched junction bases numbered 14, after V lost 5 bases and J lost 6 bases. DNA of the CDR3: TGCGCCAGCAGTTTGCCGGGTGGTAGCGGGGGGTCCGAGCAGTACTTC. Residues: CASSLPGGSGGSEQYF. Variable domain in full (rest from reference TRBV5-1 and TRBJ2-7): KAGVTQTPRYLIKTRGQQVTLSCSPISGHRSVSWYQQTPGQGLQFLFEYFSETQRNKGNFPGRFSGRQFSNSRSEMNVSTLELGDSALYLCASSLPGGSGGSEQYFGPGTRLTVT.

The chain is built from TRBV4-2 and TRBJ2-1; 12 nucleotides match TRBD1. Germline loops: CDR1 LGHNA, CDR2 YNFKEQ. The J segment lost 7 bases and the V segment lost 6 bases, leaving 13 bases of the junction unmatched. CDR3 length equals 17 residues. In nucleotides, the CDR3 is TGTGCCAGCAGATCTGAGGGGCGGGACAGGGGGCTTAATGAGCAGTTCTTC. The encoded protein is CASRSEGRDRGLNEQFF.

The V and J genes are TRBV5-1 and TRBJ1-3; D may be TRBD1 (6 bases). This CDR3 has 16 amino acids. CDR1 SGHRS and CDR2 YFSETQ come from the germline V gene. Trimming took off 4 bases at V and 4 bases at J, with 18 bases between the two ends. CDR3 in DNA: TGCGCCAGCAGCCAAGGGGAGACAGGAGCCGGAAACACCATATATTTT. This sequence encodes CASSQGETGAGNTIYF. The full variable domain, in which reference TRBV5-1 and TRBJ1-3 provide the parts outside the CDR3, is KAGVTQTPRYLIKTRGQQVTLSCSPISGHRSVSWYQQTPGQGLQFLFEYFSETQRNKGNFPGRFSGRQFSNSRSEMNVSTLELGDSALYLCASSQGETGAGNTIYFGEGSWLTVV.

This chain joins TRBV6-5 and TRBJ2-1, with D possibly matching TRBD2 (6 bases). CDR1 MNHEY and CDR2 SVGAGI come from the germline V gene. This CDR3 is built from 13 residues. The V gene lost 6 bases and the J gene lost 4 bases, with 10 bases spanning the gap. CDR3 residues: CASRGGLYNEQFF. The DNA for the CDR3 is TGTGCCAGCAGGGGCGGACTATACAATGAGCAGTTCTTC.

V and J are TRBV4-3 and TRBJ2-7; D might be TRBD1 (6 bases). Trimming cost V 0 bases and J 3 bases, with 12 bases left between them. The CDR3 consists of 15 residues. The germline CDR1 and CDR2 sequences are LGHNA and YSLEER. The DNA for the CDR3 is TGCGCCAGCAGCCAAGAACAGGGCCACCTCTACGAGCAGTACTTC. Amino acids: CASSQEQGHLYEQYF.

This chain connects TRBV6-2 or TRBV6-3 to TRBJ2-6; unclear D gene. The germline gives CDR1 MNHEY, CDR2 SVGEGT. The V end lost 2 bases, the J end lost 0 bases, and 2 bases lay between the germline ends. This CDR3 has 14 residues. The CDR3 DNA reads TGTGCCAGCAGTTACCTCTCTGGGGCCAACGTCCTGACTTTC. Translation: CASSYLSGANVLTF.

The rearrangement uses TRBV5-4 and TRBJ2-5, with TRBD1 matching 9 bases. The CDR3 has 16 residues. Germline CDR1 SGHNT, CDR2 YYREEE (reference sequence). V shed 4 bases, J shed 5 bases, and the junction held 12 bases outside the gene matches. Here the CDR3 reads CASSIPGTGFEETQYF. DNA of the CDR3: TGTGCCAGCAGCATCCCCGGGACAGGGTTTGAGGAGACCCAGTACTTC.

The rearrangement joins TRBV27 to TRBJ1-3; 9 bases match TRBD1. This CDR3 is built from 18 residues. Germline V gene data show CDR1 as MNHEY and CDR2 as SMNVEV (reference sequence). J lost 0 bases, V lost 5 bases, and 11 bases had no gene match. The chain's CDR3 is CASSREGRTGVSGNTIYF. The DNA for the CDR3 is TGTGCCAGCAGTAGGGAAGGACGGACAGGGGTCTCTGGAAACACCATATATTTT.

The chain combines TRBV7-9 with TRBJ1-5; 7 bases fit TRBD1. The junction had 4 bases not matched to a gene; V was cut back by 5 bases and J by 0 bases. This CDR3 contains 15 residues. CDR1 and CDR2 (germline): SEHNR, FQNEAQ (reference sequence). The CDR3 loop reads CASSQGGLSNQPQHF. The CDR3 nucleotides are TGTGCCAGCAGCCAGGGGGGACTTAGCAATCAGCCCCAGCATTTT.